This passage covers 14 T cell receptor beta chains from one sample sequenced in a study of CD8 T cells in Susac syndrome. It was with random hexamers that roughly 0.45 to 1 ug RNA was reverse transcribed. TCRdb ran MiXCR on the immunoSEQ multiplex PCR reads and lists one entry per CDR3 protein. The sample has approximately 120,000 distinct CDR3 sequences; roughly 90% are singletons. Sequencing was carried out using CD8+ T cells from PBMCs. The receptors shown here come from a human donor in good health.

This clonotype was recorded only once. V and J are TRBV24-1 and TRBJ2-5, with D possibly being TRBD1 (5 bases). Trimming pared 5 bases from V and 6 bases from J, leaving 15 bases between. The germline gives CDR1 KGHDR, CDR2 SFDVKD. The CDR3 loop spans 14 amino acids. The CDR3 sequence is CATSAASGIQTQYF. CDR3 sequence (DNA): TGTGCCACCAGTGCTGCCTCAGGGATCCAGACCCAGTACTTC.

The chain is built from TRBV25-1 and TRBJ2-3; 8 positions match TRBD1. The germline CDR1 and CDR2 sequences are MGHDK and SYGVNS. This CDR3 has 15 residues. The junction had 10 bases not matched to a gene; V was cut back by 6 bases and J by 5 bases. The CDR3: CASSDGTGEIDTQYF. The CDR3 nucleotides are TGTGCCAGCAGCGATGGGACAGGCGAGATAGATACGCAGTATTTT. Using reference TRBV25-1 and TRBJ2-3 for the parts outside the CDR3, the full variable domain is EADIYQTPRYLVIGTGKKITLECSQTMGHDKMYWYQQDPGMELHLIHYSYGVNSTEKGDLSSESTVSRIRTEHFPLTLESARPSHTSQYLCASSDGTGEIDTQYFGPGTRLTVL.

The chain couples TRBV5-1 to TRBJ2-1, with 16 bases lining up with TRBD2. The CDR3 is 16 amino acids. Germline V gene lookup returns CDR1 SGHRS and CDR2 YFSETQ. V shed 3 bases, J shed 8 bases, and the junction held 5 bases outside the gene matches. CDR3 residues: CASSSGTSGRAYEQFF. In nucleotides, the CDR3 is TGCGCCAGCAGCTCTGGGACTAGCGGGAGGGCCTATGAGCAGTTCTTC.

The rearrangement joins TRBV30 to TRBJ2-7, with 9 positions matching TRBD1. Looked up from germline, CDR1 is GTSNPN and CDR2 is SVGIG (reference sequence). This CDR3 is 13 amino acids long. V dropped 2 bases and J dropped 6; count of bases not matched to a gene: 5. CDR3: CAWSRTGVGEQYF. The CDR3 region has the DNA TGTGCCTGGAGTCGGACAGGGGTCGGCGAGCAGTACTTC.

CDR3 in amino acids: CASSFKVEQFF. In DNA form, the CDR3 reads TGTGCCAGCAGTTTTAAAGTTGAGCAGTTCTTC. This sequence joins TRBV27 and TRBJ2-1, with D unclear. Deletions cut 3 bases from V and 9 bases from J, with 6 bases between. Germline values: CDR1 MNHEY, CDR2 SMNVEV (reference sequence). The CDR3 is made up of 11 amino acids.

This clonotype was seen just once. The chain joins TRBV2 to TRBJ2-7, with D unresolved. The CDR3 length is 15 residues. Germline V gives CDR1 SNHLY, CDR2 FYNNEI. V dropped 2 bases and J dropped 1 base, with 12 bases sitting between them. CDR3 amino acids: CASSERPPASYEQYF. The DNA for the CDR3 is TGTGCCAGCAGTGAAAGACCTCCCGCATCCTACGAGCAGTACTTC. Complete variable domain (other parts from reference TRBV2 and TRBJ2-7): EPEVTQTPSHQVTQMGQEVILRCVPISNHLYFYWYRQILGQKVEFLVSFYNNEISEKSEIFDDQFSVERPDGSNFTLKIRSTKLEDSAMYFCASSERPPASYEQYFGPGTRLTVT.

The chain has TRBV9 and TRBJ2-3; 7 bases are shared with TRBD2. The CDR3 has 13 residues. Germline V gene data show CDR1 as SGDLS and CDR2 as YYNGEE. V was pared by 7 bases and J by 3 bases, with 5 bases of the junction left unmatched. CDR3 sequence: CASSSGGTDTQYF. In DNA, the CDR3 is TGTGCCAGCTCCTCCGGGGGGACAGATACGCAGTATTTT.

This chain's CDR3 is CASSQESTRSDTQYF. In DNA form, the CDR3 reads TGCGCCAGCAGCCAAGAATCGACCAGAAGTGATACGCAGTATTTT. The chain links TRBV4-3 to TRBJ2-3, with D hard to call. Germline values: CDR1 LGHNA, CDR2 YSLEER. Trimming removed 0 bases from V and 6 bases from J, with 13 bases in between. CDR3 size: 15 residues.

The chain joins TRBV18 to TRBJ2-7; possible D gene TRBD1, 6 bases. This CDR3 region has 12 residues. Trimming removed 3 bases from V and 6 bases from J, with 9 bases in between. CDR1 and CDR2 (germline): KGHSH, LQKENI. CDR3 DNA sequence: TGTGCCAGCTCACCCGGACAGTCCGAGCAGTACTTC. This encodes CASSPGQSEQYF.

The chain uses TRBV5-8 and TRBJ2-7; a weak D match, TRBD2 (6 bases). Germline CDR1 and CDR2: SGHTS and YDEGEE. There are 14 residues in the CDR3. The V end lost 4 bases, the J end lost 0 bases, and 11 bases lay between the germline ends. The CDR3 spells CASSPLGGSYEQYF. The CDR3 bases are TGTGCCAGCAGCCCCCTGGGGGGCTCCTACGAGCAGTACTTC.

This chain's CDR3 is CSAIIAGMGTSYEQYF. Here the CDR3 DNA reads TGCAGTGCAATAATAGCGGGAATGGGGACGTCCTACGAGCAGTACTTC. The genes are TRBV20-1 and TRBJ2-7; TRBD2 matches 8 bases. The germline V gene encodes CDR1 DFQATT and CDR2 SNEGSKA (reference sequence). V was pared by 6 bases and J by 1 base, with 14 bases of the junction left unmatched. The CDR3 spans 16 residues.

V is TRBV4-3 and J is TRBJ2-7; TRBD1 aligns across 9 bases. The CDR3 consists of 15 residues. J lost 0 bases, V lost 1 base, and 1 base had no gene match. Germline-derived CDR1 and CDR2 are LGHNA and YSLEER. The CDR3 sequence: CASSQAGQGSYEQYF. CDR3 bases: TGCGCCAGCAGCCAAGCGGGACAGGGCTCCTACGAGCAGTACTTC.

CDR3 DNA: TGTGCCAGCAGCCCGAGGGGACATGAGCAGTTCTTC. Encoded protein: CASSPRGHEQFF. The chain employs TRBV13 and TRBJ2-1; D possibly matches TRBD1 or TRBD2 (5 bases each). The CDR3 covers 12 residues. Trimming pared 5 bases from V and 8 bases from J, leaving 10 bases between. The germline CDR1 and CDR2 sequences are PRHDT and FYEKMQ (reference sequence).

This chain uses TRBV6-6 with TRBJ2-3, with D possibly matching TRBD2 (6 bases). The length of the CDR3 is 16 residues. Trimming took 2 bases from V and 3 from J, leaving 15 bases between them. The V gene's germline CDR1 is MNHNY and CDR2 SVGAGI (reference sequence). Here the CDR3 reads CASSYASNGGTDTQYF. In DNA, the CDR3 is TGTGCCAGCAGTTACGCGTCCAACGGGGGTACAGATACGCAGTATTTT.